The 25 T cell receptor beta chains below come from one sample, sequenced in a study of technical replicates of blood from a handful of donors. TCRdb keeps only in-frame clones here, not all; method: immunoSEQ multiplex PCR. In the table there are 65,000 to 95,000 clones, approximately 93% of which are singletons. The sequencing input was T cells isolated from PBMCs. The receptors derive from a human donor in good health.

Written as DNA, the CDR3 is TGTGCCGAAGGGGATTACACCGGGGAGCTGTTTTTT. Translating gives CAEGDYTGELFF. The chain links TRBV6-1 to TRBJ2-2; tentative D call: TRBD1 (5 bases). This CDR3 region has 12 residues. Germline values: CDR1 MNHNS, CDR2 SASEGT. V dropped 11 bases and J dropped 3 bases, with 10 bases sitting between them.

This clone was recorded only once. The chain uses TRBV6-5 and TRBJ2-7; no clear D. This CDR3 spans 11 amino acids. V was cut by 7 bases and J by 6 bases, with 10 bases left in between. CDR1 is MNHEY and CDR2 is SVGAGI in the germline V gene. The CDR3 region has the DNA TGTGCCAGCACTTCCACTTCCGAGCAGTACTTC. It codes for CASTSTSEQYF.

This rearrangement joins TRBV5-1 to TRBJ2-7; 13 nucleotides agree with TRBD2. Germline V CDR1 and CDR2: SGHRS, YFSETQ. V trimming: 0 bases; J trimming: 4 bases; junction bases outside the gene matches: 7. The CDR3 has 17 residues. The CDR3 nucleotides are TGCGCCAGCAGCTTGGCGACTAGCGGGAGGATCGGGTACGAGCAGTACTTC. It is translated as CASSLATSGRIGYEQYF. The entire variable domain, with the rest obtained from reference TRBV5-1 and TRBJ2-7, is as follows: KAGVTQTPRYLIKTRGQQVTLSCSPISGHRSVSWYQQTPGQGLQFLFEYFSETQRNKGNFPGRFSGRQFSNSRSEMNVSTLELGDSALYLCASSLATSGRIGYEQYFGPGTRLTVT.

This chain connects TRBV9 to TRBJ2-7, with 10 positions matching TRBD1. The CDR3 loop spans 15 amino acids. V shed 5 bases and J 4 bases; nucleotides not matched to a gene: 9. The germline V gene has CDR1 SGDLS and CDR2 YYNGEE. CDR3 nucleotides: TGTGCCAGCAGTGCATCCGGGACAGGGGCATACGAGCAGTACTTC. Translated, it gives CASSASGTGAYEQYF.

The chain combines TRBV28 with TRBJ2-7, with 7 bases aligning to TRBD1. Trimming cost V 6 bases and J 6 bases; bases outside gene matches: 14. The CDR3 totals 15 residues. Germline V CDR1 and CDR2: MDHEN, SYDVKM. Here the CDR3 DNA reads TGTGCCAGCAGCCGGGACGACAGGGACATCGGCGAGCAGTACTTC. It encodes CASSRDDRDIGEQYF. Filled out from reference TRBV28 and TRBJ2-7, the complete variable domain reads DVKVTQSSRYLVKRTGEKVFLECVQDMDHENMFWYRQDPGLGLRLIYFSYDVKMKEKGDIPEGYSVSREKKERFSLILESASTNQTSMYLCASSRDDRDIGEQYFGPGTRLTVT.

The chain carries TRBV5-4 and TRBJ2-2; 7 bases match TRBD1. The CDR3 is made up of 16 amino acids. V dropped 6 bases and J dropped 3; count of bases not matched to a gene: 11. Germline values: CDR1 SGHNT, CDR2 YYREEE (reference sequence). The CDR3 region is CASTGDRALDTGELFF. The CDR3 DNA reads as TGTGCCAGCACCGGCGACAGGGCCCTTGACACCGGGGAGCTGTTTTTT.

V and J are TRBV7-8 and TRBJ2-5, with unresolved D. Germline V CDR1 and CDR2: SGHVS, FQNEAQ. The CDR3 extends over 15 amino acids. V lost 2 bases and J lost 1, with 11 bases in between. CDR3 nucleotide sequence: TGTGCCAGCAGCTTACTTAGTGTGTTCCAAGAGACCCAGTACTTC. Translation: CASSLLSVFQETQYF. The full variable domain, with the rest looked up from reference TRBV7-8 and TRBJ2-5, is GAGVSQSPRYKVAKRGQDVALRCDPISGHVSLFWYQQALGQGPEFLTYFQNEAQLDKSGLPSDRFFAERPEGSVSTLKIQRTQQEDSAVYLCASSLLSVFQETQYFGPGTRLLVL.

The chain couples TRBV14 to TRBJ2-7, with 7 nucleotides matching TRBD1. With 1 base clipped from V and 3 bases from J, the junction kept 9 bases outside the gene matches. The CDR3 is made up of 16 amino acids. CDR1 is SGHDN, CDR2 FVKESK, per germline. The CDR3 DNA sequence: TGTGCCAGCAGCCAAGGCCCCGACAGGGCGTTCTACGAGCAGTACTTC. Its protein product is CASSQGPDRAFYEQYF.

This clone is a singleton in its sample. The chain's CDR3 is CASSYGTTSEAFF. In DNA form, the CDR3 reads TGTGCCAGCAGCTACGGGACAACGAGTGAAGCTTTCTTT. The chain is built from TRBV5-6 and TRBJ1-1, with TRBD1 as a possible D gene (6 bases). CDR3 length: 13 residues. V gave up 3 bases and J gave up 7 bases, with 13 bases separating them. The V gene's germline CDR1 is SGHDT and CDR2 YYEEEE.

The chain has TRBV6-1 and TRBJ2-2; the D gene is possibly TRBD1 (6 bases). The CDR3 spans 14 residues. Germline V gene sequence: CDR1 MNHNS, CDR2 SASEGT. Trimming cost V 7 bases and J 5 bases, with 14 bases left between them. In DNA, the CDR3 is TGTGCCAGCACTGGGACACCAGGAACCGGGGAGCTGTTTTTT. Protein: CASTGTPGTGELFF.

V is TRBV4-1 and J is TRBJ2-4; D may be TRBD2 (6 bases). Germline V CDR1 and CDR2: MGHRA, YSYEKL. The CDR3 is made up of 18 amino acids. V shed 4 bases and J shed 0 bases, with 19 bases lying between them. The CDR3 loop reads CASSPMNGGQLAKNIQYF. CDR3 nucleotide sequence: TGCGCCAGCAGCCCTATGAACGGGGGTCAACTAGCCAAAAACATTCAGTACTTC.

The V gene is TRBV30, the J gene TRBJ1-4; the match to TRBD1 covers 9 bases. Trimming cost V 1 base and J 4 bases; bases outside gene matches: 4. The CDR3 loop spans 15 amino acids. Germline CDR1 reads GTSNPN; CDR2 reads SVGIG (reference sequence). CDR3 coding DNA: TGTGCCTGGAGTGGGACAGGGGCTTTTAATGAAAAACTGTTTTTT. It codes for CAWSGTGAFNEKLFF.

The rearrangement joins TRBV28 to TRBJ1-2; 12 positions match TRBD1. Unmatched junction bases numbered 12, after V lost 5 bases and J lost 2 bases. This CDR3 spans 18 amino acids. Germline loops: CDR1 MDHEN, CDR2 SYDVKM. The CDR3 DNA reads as TGTGCCAGCAGTCCCCGGGGACAGGGGGCGCGACTGAACTATGGCTACACCTTC. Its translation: CASSPRGQGARLNYGYTF.

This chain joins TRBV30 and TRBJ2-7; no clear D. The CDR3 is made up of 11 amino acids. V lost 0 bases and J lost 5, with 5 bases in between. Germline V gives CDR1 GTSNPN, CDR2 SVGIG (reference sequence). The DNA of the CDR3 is TGTGCCTGGAGTGTTCGGGACGAGCAGTACTTC. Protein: CAWSVRDEQYF.

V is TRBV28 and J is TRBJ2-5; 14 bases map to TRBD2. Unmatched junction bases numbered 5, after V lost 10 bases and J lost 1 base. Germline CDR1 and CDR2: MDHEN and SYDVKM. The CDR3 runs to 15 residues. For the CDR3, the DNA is TGTGCCACCAGACTAGCGGGGGGGCTCCAAGAGACCCAGTACTTC. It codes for CATRLAGGLQETQYF. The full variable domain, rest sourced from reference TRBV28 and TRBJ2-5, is DVKVTQSSRYLVKRTGEKVFLECVQDMDHENMFWYRQDPGLGLRLIYFSYDVKMKEKGDIPEGYSVSREKKERFSLILESASTNQTSMYLCATRLAGGLQETQYFGPGTRLLVL.

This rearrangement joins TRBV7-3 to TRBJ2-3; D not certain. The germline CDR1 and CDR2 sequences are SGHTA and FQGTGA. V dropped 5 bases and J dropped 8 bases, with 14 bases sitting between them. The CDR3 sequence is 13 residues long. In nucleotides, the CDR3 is TGTGCCAGCAGCCTTAGCTCGGCGGCTACGCAGTATTTT. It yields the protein CASSLSSAATQYF.

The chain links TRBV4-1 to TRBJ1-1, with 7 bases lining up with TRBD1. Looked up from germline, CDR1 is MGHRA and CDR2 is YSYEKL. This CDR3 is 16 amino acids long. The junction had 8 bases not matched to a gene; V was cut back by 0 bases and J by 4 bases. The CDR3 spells CASSQDRDSHFTEAFF. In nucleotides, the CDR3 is TGCGCCAGCAGCCAAGATCGGGACAGCCATTTCACTGAAGCTTTCTTT.

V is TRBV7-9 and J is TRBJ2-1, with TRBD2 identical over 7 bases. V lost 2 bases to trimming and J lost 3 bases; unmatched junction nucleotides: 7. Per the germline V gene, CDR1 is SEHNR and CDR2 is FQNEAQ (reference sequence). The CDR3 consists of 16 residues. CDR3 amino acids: CASSLSLGGRYNEQFF. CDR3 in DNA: TGTGCCAGCAGCTTATCTTTGGGAGGGCGCTACAATGAGCAGTTCTTC. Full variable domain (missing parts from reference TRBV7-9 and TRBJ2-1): DTGVSQNPRHKITKRGQNVTFRCDPISEHNRLYWYRQTLGQGPEFLTYFQNEAQLEKSRLLSDRFSAERPKGSFSTLEIQRTEQGDSAMYLCASSLSLGGRYNEQFFGPGTRLTVL.

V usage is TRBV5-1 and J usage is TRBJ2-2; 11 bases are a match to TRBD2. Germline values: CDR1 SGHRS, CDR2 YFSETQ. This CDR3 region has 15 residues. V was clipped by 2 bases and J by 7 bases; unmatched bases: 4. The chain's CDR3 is CASSLLAGVGGELFF. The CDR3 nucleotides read TGCGCCAGCAGCTTACTAGCGGGAGTCGGCGGGGAGCTGTTTTTT.

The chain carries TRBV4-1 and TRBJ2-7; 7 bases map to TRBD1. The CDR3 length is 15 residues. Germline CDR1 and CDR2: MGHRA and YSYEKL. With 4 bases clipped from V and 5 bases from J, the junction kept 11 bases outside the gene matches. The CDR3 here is CASSPRPTGENEQYF. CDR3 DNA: TGCGCCAGCAGCCCAAGGCCCACAGGGGAGAACGAGCAGTACTTC.

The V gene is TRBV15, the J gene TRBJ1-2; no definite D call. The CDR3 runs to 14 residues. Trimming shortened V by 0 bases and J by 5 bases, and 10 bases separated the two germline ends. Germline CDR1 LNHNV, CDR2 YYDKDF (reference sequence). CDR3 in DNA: TGTGCCACCAGCAGAGATAAAGGAGATTATGGCTACACCTTC. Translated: CATSRDKGDYGYTF.

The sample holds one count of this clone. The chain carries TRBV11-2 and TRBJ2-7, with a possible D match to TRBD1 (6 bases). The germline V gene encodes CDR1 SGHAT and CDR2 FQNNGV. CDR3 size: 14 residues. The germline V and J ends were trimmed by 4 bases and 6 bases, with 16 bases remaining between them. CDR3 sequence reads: CASSSHFRDTEQYF. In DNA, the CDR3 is TGTGCCAGCAGCTCCCATTTCCGGGACACCGAGCAGTACTTC.

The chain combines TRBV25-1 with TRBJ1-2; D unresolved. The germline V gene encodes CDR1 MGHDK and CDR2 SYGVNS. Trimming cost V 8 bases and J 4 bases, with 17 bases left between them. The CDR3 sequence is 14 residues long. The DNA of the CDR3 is TGTGCCAGCGGCAGGCCCGGAATGCGCTATGGCTACACCTTC. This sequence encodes CASGRPGMRYGYTF.

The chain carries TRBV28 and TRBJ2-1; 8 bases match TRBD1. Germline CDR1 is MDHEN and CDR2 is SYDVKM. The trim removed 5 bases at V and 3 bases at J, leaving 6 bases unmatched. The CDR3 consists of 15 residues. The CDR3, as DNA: TGTGCCAGCAGTGACAGGGGTCGAGGCTACAATGAGCAGTTCTTC. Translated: CASSDRGRGYNEQFF.

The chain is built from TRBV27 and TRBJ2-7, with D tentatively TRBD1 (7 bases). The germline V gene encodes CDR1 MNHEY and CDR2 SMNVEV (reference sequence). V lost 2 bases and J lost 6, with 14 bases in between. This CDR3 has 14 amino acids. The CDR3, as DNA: TGTGCCAGCAGTTTAGGAGGGGGCGCATCCGAGCAGTACTTC. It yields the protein CASSLGGGASEQYF.